These T cell receptor beta chains were read from a single sample in a study of T cell changes during pregnancy in multiple sclerosis. Profiled with immunoSEQ multiplex PCR; TCRdb holds only in-frame clones, not every one. The sample lists about 66,000 clones, about nine tenths occurring once. The sample in question was peripheral blood, obtained in the third trimester of pregnancy. The receptor set was obtained from a female donor with multiple sclerosis, enrolled in a pregnancy study. The CDR3 runs from the conserved cysteine through the conserved F or W. D genes are given only for firm matches. Expanded clones are given a class, and other clones once, few, many or no size at all.

j_call: TRBJ2-7
d_call: NA
v_call: TRBV7-2
clone_size: NA
cdr3_nt: TGTGCCAGCAGCTTATGGAACAGGGCCGACGAGCAGTACTTC
cdr3_aa: CASSLWNRADEQYF

j_call: TRBJ1-5
d_call: NA
v_call: TRBV19
clone_size: NA
cdr3_nt: TGTGCCAGTAGTATTGTCCCGCCCGGTCAGCCCCAGCATTTT
cdr3_aa: CASSIVPPGQPQHF

j_call: TRBJ1-3
d_call: NA
v_call: TRBV2
clone_size: NA
cdr3_nt: TGTGCCAGCAGTGCGACCGGGATCGGAAACACCATATATTTT
cdr3_aa: CASSATGIGNTIYF

j_call: TRBJ2-2
d_call: NA
v_call: TRBV5-1
clone_size: NA
cdr3_nt: TGCGCCAGCAGCGTGGCCGAAAGGGGAAGCACCGGGGAGCTGTTTTTT
cdr3_aa: CASSVAERGSTGELFF

j_call: TRBJ2-7
d_call: NA
v_call: TRBV5-4
clone_size: NA
cdr3_nt: TGTGCCAGCAGCTTGGAGCGCGGGGTTGGCGAGCAGTACTTC
cdr3_aa: CASSLERGVGEQYF

j_call: TRBJ2-3
d_call: TRBD2
v_call: TRBV19
clone_size: NA
cdr3_nt: TGTGCCAGTAGACCCCTAGCGGGAGCAACCGATACGCAGTATTTT
cdr3_aa: CASRPLAGATDTQYF

j_call: TRBJ2-7
d_call: TRBD2
v_call: TRBV5-6
clone_size: NA
cdr3_nt: TGTGCCAGCAGCTTAGGACTAGCGGGGGGCAGCGAGCAGTACTTC
cdr3_aa: CASSLGLAGGSEQYF

j_call: TRBJ2-1
d_call: TRBD1
v_call: TRBV18
clone_size: NA
cdr3_nt: TGTGCCAGCTCATTGGGGACAGTCAATGAGCAGTTCTTC
cdr3_aa: CASSLGTVNEQFF

j_call: TRBJ1-4
d_call: TRBD1
v_call: TRBV12-5
clone_size: NA
cdr3_nt: TGTGCTAGTGGTTTTGACCTCACCGGGACAGGGCCTAATGAAAAACTGTTTTTT
cdr3_aa: CASGFDLTGTGPNEKLFF

j_call: TRBJ2-5
d_call: TRBD2
v_call: TRBV29-1
clone_size: once
cdr3_nt: TGCAGCGTTGATTCTAGCGGAGCAGAGACCCAGTACTTC
cdr3_aa: CSVDSSGAETQYF

j_call: TRBJ2-1
d_call: TRBD2
v_call: TRBV13
clone_size: NA
cdr3_nt: TGTGCCAGCAGTATTCTAGCGGCAAGCTCCTACAATGAGCAGTTCTTC
cdr3_aa: CASSILAASSYNEQFF

j_call: TRBJ2-3
d_call: TRBD2
v_call: TRBV5-1
clone_size: NA
cdr3_nt: TGCGCCAGCAGCTTGCGGGGGGGTGATACGCAGTATTTT
cdr3_aa: CASSLRGGDTQYF

j_call: TRBJ2-7
d_call: TRBD1
v_call: TRBV2
clone_size: NA
cdr3_nt: TGTGCCAGCAGTGCCGAGACCGGGACAGGGGCCGAGCAGTACTTC
cdr3_aa: CASSAETGTGAEQYF

j_call: TRBJ1-1
d_call: NA
v_call: TRBV5-1
clone_size: few
cdr3_nt: TGCGCCAGCAGCTTGGCTCGCTGGGCGACTGAAGCTTTCTTT
cdr3_aa: CASSLARWATEAFF

j_call: TRBJ2-1
d_call: NA
v_call: TRBV25-1
clone_size: NA
cdr3_nt: TGTGCCAGCAGTGAGGGGGGCTACAATGAGCAGTTCTTC
cdr3_aa: CASSEGGYNEQFF

j_call: TRBJ1-1
d_call: NA
v_call: TRBV4-3
clone_size: NA
cdr3_nt: TGCGCCAGCAGCCAAGATGGCAGGGCGGACACTGAGGCTTTCTTT
cdr3_aa: CASSQDGRADTEAFF

j_call: TRBJ2-1
d_call: TRBD2
v_call: TRBV29-1
clone_size: NA
cdr3_nt: TGCAGCGTTCCGGGACTAGCGGCCTACAATGAGCAGTTCTTC
cdr3_aa: CSVPGLAAYNEQFF

j_call: TRBJ1-6
d_call: NA
v_call: TRBV15
clone_size: NA
cdr3_nt: TGTGCCACCAGCTCGAGGGTAGATTCACCCCTCCACTTT
cdr3_aa: CATSSRVDSPLHF

j_call: TRBJ2-1
d_call: NA
v_call: TRBV6-5
clone_size: NA
cdr3_nt: TGTGCCAGCAGTTACTCACCGGGTGCTGAGCAGTTCTTC
cdr3_aa: CASSYSPGAEQFF

j_call: TRBJ2-3
d_call: NA
v_call: TRBV18
clone_size: NA
cdr3_nt: TGTGCCAGCTCACCACCGGCCGGGGGGCCGGCAGATACGCAGTATTTT
cdr3_aa: CASSPPAGGPADTQYF

j_call: TRBJ1-1
d_call: NA
v_call: TRBV9
clone_size: NA
cdr3_nt: TGTGCCAGCAGCGTATGGGGCAGTATGAACACTGAAGCTTTCTTT
cdr3_aa: CASSVWGSMNTEAFF

j_call: TRBJ2-1
d_call: TRBD2
v_call: TRBV18
clone_size: NA
cdr3_nt: TGTGCCAGCTCACAAGGGACTAGCGGGAGCGATGAGCAGTTCTTC
cdr3_aa: CASSQGTSGSDEQFF

j_call: TRBJ1-1
d_call: TRBD1
v_call: TRBV7-9
clone_size: NA
cdr3_nt: TGTGCCAGCAGCCCATCCGGGACAGGGGCGGTCACTGAAGCTTTCTTT
cdr3_aa: CASSPSGTGAVTEAFF

j_call: TRBJ2-7
d_call: TRBD1
v_call: TRBV7-2
clone_size: NA
cdr3_nt: TGTGCCAGCAGGCGACAGGGGGCCGTGGGAGAGCAGTACTTC
cdr3_aa: CASRRQGAVGEQYF